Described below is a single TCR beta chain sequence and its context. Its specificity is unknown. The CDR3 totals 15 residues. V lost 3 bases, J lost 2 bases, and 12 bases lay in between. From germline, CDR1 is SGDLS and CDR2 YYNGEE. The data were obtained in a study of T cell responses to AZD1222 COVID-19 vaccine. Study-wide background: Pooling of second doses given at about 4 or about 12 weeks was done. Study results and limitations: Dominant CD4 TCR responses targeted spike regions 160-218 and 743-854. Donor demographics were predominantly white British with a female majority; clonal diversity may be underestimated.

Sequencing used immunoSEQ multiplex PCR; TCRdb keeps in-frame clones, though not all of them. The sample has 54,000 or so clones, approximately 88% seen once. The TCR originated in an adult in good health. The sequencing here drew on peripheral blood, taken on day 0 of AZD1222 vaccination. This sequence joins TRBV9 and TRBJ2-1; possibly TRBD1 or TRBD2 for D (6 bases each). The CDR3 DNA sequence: TGTGCCAGCAGCGAAGGGGGGAGGACCTACAATGAGCAGTTCTTC. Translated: CASSEGGRTYNEQFF.